This T cell receptor (beta chain) was recorded in a study of shared clonotypes between healthy human individuals. This table comes from immunoSEQ multiplex PCR, and its TCRdb copy is limited to in-frame clones, with some not included. The sample holds 200,000 to 250,000 clones, approximately 65% seen once. A note on this clone: The antigen is unknown.

Donors, healthy HIV-negative adults, lacked recent acute infections or vaccinations. This CDR3 is 15 amino acids long. V shed 1 base and J 6 bases; nucleotides not matched to a gene: 7. Germline CDR1 and CDR2: SNHLY and FYNNEI. Whole-study findings and limits: Enrolling few donors narrowed the genetic and exposure-history diversity that was represented.

Source material: memory CD4+ T cells sorted from blood. Subset of the sample: CD45RA-negative fraction. The gene calls are TRBV2 and TRBJ2-3; 7 bases map to TRBD1. The sequence came from a man in his thirties or forties in good health. CDR3 nucleotides: TGTGCCAGCAGTGAAGAAGTCGTGACAGGGGATACGCAGTATTTT. As protein: CASSEEVVTGDTQYF.